Below, 5 T cell receptor beta chains from the same sample are listed, as sequenced in a study of lung T cells in sarcoidosis with Löfgren's syndrome. One entry per CDR3 protein, called by TCRdb with MiXCR from the reads. The table includes approximately 20,000 distinct CDR3 sequences, 21% detected once. Sequenced input: CD4+ T cells from bronchoalveolar lavage. These receptors were taken from a human donor with sarcoidosis (Löfgren's syndrome or another form), or a control subject (not recorded which).

At least ten counts were recorded for this clonotype. At one of its ends the junction is not consistent with the germline gene, which may arise from a read error. The chain employs TRBV7-9 and TRBJ2-7; tentative D call: TRBD1 (6 bases). Germline-derived CDR1 and CDR2 are SEHNR and FQNEAQ (reference sequence). The CDR3 sequence is 13 residues long. CDR3 amino acids: CASSRTADYKQYF. CDR3 in DNA: TGTGCCAGCAGCCGGACAGCCGACTACAAGCAGTACTTC.

A word on this clonotype: The junction does not match germline at one end; this may be a read error. The chain couples TRBV27 to TRBJ2-7, with TRBD2 matching 11 bases. The CDR3 has 15 residues. Looked up from germline, CDR1 is MNHEY and CDR2 is SMNVEV (reference sequence). The CDR3 coding sequence is TGTACCAGCAGTTCCCGACTAGCGGGAACTTTCGAGCAGTACTTC. It specifies CTSSSRLAGTFEQYF.

This clonotype was counted many times. The rearrangement links TRBV20-1 to TRBJ2-6, with D possibly TRBD1 on 6 matching bases. V gave up 5 bases and J gave up 8 bases, with 16 bases separating them. Looked up from germline, CDR1 is DFQATT and CDR2 is SNEGSKA (reference sequence). CDR3 length: 14 amino acids. CDR3 region: CSAADSSRSNVLTF. The CDR3 region has the DNA TGCAGTGCTGCGGACAGTTCTCGCTCCAACGTCCTGACTTTC.

The rearrangement links TRBV12-3 or TRBV12-4 to TRBJ2-7, with D unclear. The CDR3 contains 11 residues. The V end lost 2 bases, the J end lost 7 bases, and 6 bases lay between the germline ends. CDR3 protein: CASSLINEQYF. The CDR3 nucleotides read TGTGCCAGCAGTTTAATCAATGAGCAGTACTTC.

Comment on this clonotype: A much larger clone sits a single nucleotide away, making a read error possible. The chain has TRBV7-9 and TRBJ2-1; a weak D match, TRBD2 (6 bases). CDR3 size: 15 residues. Per germline, CDR1 SEHNR and CDR2 FQNEAQ (reference sequence). Written as DNA, the CDR3 is TGTGCCAGCAGCCTTGCTAGCGCCAGCTACAATGAGGAGTTCTTC. This encodes CASSLASASYNEEFF.